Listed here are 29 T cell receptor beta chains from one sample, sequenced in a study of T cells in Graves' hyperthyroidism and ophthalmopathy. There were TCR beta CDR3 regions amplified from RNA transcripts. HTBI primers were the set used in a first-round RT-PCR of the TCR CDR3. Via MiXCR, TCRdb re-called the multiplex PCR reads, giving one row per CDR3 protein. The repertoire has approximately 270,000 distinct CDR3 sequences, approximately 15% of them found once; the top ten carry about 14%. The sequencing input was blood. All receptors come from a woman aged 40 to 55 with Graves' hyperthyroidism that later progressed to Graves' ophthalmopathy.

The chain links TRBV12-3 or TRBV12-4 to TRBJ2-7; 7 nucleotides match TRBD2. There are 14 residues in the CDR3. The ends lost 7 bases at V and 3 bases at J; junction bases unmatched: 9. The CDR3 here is CASKTGGGDYEQYF. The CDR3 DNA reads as TGTGCCAGCAAAACCGGGGGAGGGGACTACGAGCAGTACTTC.

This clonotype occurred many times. The CDR3 coding sequence is TGTGCCAGCAGTACGACGGACTATGGCTACACCTTC. It translates to CASSTTDYGYTF. The chain has TRBV28 and TRBJ1-2; D uncertain. The V end was cut by 5 bases, the J end by 3 bases, with 7 bases between. The CDR3 is 12 residues long. Germline V gene data show CDR1 as MDHEN and CDR2 as SYDVKM.

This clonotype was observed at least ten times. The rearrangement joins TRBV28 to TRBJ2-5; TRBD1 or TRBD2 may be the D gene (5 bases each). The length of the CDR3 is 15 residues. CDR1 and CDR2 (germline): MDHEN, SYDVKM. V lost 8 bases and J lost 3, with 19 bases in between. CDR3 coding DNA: TGTGCCAGCGAGGGGCCAGGGCAGTTGAAAGAGACCCAGTACTTC. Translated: CASEGPGQLKETQYF.

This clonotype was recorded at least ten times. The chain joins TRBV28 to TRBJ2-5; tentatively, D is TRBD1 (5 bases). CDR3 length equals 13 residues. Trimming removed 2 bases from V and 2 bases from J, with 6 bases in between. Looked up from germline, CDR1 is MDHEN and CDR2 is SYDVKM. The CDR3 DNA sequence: TGTGCCAGCAGTTTAAGACAGCAAGAGACCCAGTACTTC. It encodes CASSLRQQETQYF.

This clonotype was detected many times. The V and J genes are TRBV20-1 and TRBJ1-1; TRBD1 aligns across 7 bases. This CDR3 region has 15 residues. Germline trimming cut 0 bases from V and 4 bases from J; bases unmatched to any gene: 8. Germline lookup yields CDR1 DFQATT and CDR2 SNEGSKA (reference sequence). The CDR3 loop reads CSARDLMAGGTEAFF. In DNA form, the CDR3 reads TGCAGTGCTAGAGATTTGATGGCAGGGGGCACTGAAGCTTTCTTT.

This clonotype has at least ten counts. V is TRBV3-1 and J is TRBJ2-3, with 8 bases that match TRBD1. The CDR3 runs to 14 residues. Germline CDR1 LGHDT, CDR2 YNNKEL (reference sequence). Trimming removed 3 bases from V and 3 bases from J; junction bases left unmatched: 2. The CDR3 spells CASSHTGGTDTQYF. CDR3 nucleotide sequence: TGTGCCAGCAGCCACACAGGGGGAACAGATACGCAGTATTTT.

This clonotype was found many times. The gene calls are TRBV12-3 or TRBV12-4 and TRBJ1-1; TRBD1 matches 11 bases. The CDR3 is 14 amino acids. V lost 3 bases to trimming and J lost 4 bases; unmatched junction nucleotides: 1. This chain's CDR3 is CASSLGTGGTEAFF. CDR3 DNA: TGTGCCAGCAGTTTGGGGACAGGGGGCACTGAAGCTTTCTTT.

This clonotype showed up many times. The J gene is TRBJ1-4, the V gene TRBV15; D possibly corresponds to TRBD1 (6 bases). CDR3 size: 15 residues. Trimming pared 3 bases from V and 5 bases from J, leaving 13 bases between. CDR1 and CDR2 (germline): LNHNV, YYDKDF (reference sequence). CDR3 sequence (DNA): TGTGCCACCAGCAGCCTACAGGGAACAAATGAAAAACTGTTTTTT. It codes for CATSSLQGTNEKLFF.

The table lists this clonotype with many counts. CDR3 coding DNA: TGTGCCAGCATCGCGGGAAGGCTAGCGGGAATGGGAGAGACCCAGTACTTC. Residues: CASIAGRLAGMGETQYF. This sequence joins TRBV6-1 and TRBJ2-5; 9 bases match TRBD2. The V segment lost 7 bases and the J segment 4 bases; nucleotides outside the gene matches: 16. The CDR3 has 17 residues. Germline V gene lookup returns CDR1 MNHNS and CDR2 SASEGT.

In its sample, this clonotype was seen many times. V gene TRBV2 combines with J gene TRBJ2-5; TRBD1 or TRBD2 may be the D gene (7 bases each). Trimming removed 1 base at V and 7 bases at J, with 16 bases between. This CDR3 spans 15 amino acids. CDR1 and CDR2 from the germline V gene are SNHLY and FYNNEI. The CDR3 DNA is TGTGCCAGCAGTGAAGGGGCCAGGGGGAGGGCGACCCAGTACTTC. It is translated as CASSEGARGRATQYF. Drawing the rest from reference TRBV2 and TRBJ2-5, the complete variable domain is EPEVTQTPSHQVTQMGQEVILRCVPISNHLYFYWYRQILGQKVEFLVSFYNNEISEKSEIFDDQFSVERPDGSNFTLKIRSTKLEDSAMYFCASSEGARGRATQYFGPGTRLLVL.

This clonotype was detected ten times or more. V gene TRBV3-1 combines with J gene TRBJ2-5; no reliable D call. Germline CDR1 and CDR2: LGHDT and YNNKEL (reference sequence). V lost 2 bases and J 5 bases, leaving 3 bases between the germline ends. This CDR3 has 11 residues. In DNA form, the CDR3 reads TGTGCCAGCAGCCAATTGGAGACCCAGTACTTC. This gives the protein CASSQLETQYF.

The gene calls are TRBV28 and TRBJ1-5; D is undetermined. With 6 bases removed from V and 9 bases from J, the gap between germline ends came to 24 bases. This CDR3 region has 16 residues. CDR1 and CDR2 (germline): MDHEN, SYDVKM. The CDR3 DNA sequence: TGTGCCAGCAGCCTAAACACAATAAGTTCCGACGGGCCCCAGCATTTT. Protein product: CASSLNTISSDGPQHF.

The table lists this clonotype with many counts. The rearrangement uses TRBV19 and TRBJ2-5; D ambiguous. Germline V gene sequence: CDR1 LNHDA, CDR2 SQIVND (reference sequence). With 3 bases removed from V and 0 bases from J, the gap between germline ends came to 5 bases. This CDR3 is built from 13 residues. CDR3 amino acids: CASSIRNQETQYF. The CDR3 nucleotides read TGTGCCAGTAGTATTAGGAACCAAGAGACCCAGTACTTC.

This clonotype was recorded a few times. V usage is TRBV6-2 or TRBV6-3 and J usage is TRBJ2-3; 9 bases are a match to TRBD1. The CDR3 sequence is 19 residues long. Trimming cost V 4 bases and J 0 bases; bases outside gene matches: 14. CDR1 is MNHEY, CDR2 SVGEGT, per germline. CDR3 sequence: CASSSKARGTGTSTDTQYF. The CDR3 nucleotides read TGTGCCAGCAGTTCCAAAGCCCGTGGGACAGGGACTAGCACAGATACGCAGTATTTT.

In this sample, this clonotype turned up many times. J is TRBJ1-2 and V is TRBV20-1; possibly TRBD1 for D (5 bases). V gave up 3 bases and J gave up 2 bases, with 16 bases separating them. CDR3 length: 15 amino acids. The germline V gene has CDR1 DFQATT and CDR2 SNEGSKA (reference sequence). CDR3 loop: CSASKGPTSNYGYTF. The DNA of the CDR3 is TGCAGTGCTAGCAAGGGGCCCACGTCGAACTATGGCTACACCTTC.

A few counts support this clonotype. CDR3 protein: CASSQDFTGEGETQYF. The CDR3 DNA follows: TGCGCCAGCAGCCAAGATTTTACAGGGGAGGGAGAGACCCAGTACTTC. This chain joins TRBV4-1 and TRBJ2-5; D tentatively reads TRBD1 or TRBD2 (7 bases each). The length of the CDR3 is 16 residues. Germline V gene sequence: CDR1 MGHRA, CDR2 YSYEKL. Trimming took off 0 bases at V and 4 bases at J, with 15 bases between the two ends.

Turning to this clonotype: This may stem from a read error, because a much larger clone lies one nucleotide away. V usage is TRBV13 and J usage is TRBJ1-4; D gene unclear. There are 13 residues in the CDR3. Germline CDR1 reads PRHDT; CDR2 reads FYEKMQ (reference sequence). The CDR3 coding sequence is TGTGCCGGCAGCTTAGAGAATTCCGAAAAACTGTTTTTT. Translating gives CAGSLENSEKLFF.

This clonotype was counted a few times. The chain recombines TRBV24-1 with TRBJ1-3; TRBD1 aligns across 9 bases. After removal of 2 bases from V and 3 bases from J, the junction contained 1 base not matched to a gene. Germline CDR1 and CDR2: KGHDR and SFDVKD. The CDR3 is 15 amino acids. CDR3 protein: CATSDSDRGGNTIYF. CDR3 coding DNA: TGTGCCACCAGTGATTCGGACAGGGGTGGAAACACCATATATTTT.

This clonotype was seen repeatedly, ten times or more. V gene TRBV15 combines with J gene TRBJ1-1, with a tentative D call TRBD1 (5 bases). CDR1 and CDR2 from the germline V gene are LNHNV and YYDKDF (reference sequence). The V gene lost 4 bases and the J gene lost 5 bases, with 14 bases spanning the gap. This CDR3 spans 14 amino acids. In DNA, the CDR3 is TGTGCCACCAGCATCGGGGTGCGGGGGACTGAAGCTTTCTTT. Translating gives CATSIGVRGTEAFF.

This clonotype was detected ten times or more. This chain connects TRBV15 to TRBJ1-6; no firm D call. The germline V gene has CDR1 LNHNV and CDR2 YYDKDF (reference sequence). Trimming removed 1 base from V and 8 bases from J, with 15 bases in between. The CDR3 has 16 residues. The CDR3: CATSRVAGWLDSPLHF. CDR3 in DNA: TGTGCCACCAGCAGAGTTGCGGGGTGGTTGGATTCACCCCTCCACTTT.

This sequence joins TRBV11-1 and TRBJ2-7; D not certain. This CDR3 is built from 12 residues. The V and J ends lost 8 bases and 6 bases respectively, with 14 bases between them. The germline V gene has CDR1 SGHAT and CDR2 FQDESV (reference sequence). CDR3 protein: CASSIRVSEQYF. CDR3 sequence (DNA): TGTGCCAGCTCCATTCGGGTTAGCGAGCAGTACTTC. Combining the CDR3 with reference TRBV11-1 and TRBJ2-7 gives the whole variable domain EAEVAQSPRYKITEKSQAVAFWCDPISGHATLYWYRQILGQGPELLVQFQDESVVDDSQLPKDRFSAERLKGVDSTLKIQPAELGDSAMYLCASSIRVSEQYFGPGTRLTVT.

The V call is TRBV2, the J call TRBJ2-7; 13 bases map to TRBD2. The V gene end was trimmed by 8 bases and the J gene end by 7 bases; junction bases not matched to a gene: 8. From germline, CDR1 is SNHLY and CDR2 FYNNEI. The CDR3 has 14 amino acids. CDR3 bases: TGTGCCAGCTGTTGGACTAGCGGGAGAGGTGAGCAGTACTTC. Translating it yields CASCWTSGRGEQYF.

In nucleotides, the CDR3 is TGTGCCAGCAGTCAGACAGGGGGGAGCAATCAGCCCCAGCATTTT. This codes for CASSQTGGSNQPQHF. The J gene is TRBJ1-5, the V gene TRBV12-3 or TRBV12-4; 9 bases line up with TRBD1. This CDR3 spans 15 amino acids. J lost 1 base, V lost 5 bases, and 3 bases had no gene match.

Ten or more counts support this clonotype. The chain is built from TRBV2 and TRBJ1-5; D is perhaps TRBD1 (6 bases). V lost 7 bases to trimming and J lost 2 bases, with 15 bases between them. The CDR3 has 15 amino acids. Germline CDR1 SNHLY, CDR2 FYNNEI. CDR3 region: CASIGGVPGNQPQHF. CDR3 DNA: TGTGCCAGCATAGGGGGAGTTCCTGGCAATCAGCCCCAGCATTTT.

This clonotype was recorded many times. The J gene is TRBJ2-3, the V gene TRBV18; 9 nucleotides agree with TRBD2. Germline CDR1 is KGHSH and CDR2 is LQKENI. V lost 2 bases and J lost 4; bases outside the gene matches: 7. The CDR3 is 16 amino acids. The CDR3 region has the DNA TGTGCCAGCTCACCAGGGACTAGCCTTTTCCCAGATACGCAGTATTTT. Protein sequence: CASSPGTSLFPDTQYF. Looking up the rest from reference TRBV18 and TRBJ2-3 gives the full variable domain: NAGVMQNPRHLVRRRGQEARLRCSPMKGHSHVYWYRQLPEEGLKFMVYLQKENIIDESGMPKERFSAEFPKEGPSILRIQQVVRGDSAAYFCASSPGTSLFPDTQYFGPGTRLTVL.

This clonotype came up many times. This CDR3 reads CASSLAGTATNEKLFF. CDR3 in DNA: TGTGCCAGTAGTTTGGCCGGGACAGCAACTAATGAAAAACTGTTTTTT. This rearrangement joins TRBV19 to TRBJ1-4, with 7 bases identical to TRBD1. The CDR3 runs to 16 residues. The V gene's germline CDR1 is LNHDA and CDR2 SQIVND (reference sequence). V lost 5 bases and J lost 0; bases outside the gene matches: 6.

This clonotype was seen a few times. The CDR3 nucleotides are TGTGCCAGCAGCTCAAACCGTGGACACGTCCATGAGCAGTTCTTC. Encoded protein: CASSSNRGHVHEQFF. The chain carries TRBV7-9 and TRBJ2-1; D may be TRBD1 (5 bases). The V end lost 4 bases, the J end lost 8 bases, and 18 bases lay between the germline ends. CDR3 length: 15 residues. The germline V gene encodes CDR1 SEHNR and CDR2 FQNEAQ (reference sequence).

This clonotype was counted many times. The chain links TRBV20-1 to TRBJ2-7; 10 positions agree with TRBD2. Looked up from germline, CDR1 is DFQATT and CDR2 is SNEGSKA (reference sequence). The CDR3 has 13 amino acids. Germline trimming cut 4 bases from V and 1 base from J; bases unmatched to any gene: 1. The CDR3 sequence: CSAKGLASYEQYF. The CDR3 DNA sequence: TGCAGTGCTAAGGGACTAGCGTCCTACGAGCAGTACTTC.

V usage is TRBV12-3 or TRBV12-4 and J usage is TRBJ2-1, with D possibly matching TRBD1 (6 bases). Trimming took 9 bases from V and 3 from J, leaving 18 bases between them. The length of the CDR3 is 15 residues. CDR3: CASSTGSGDYNEQFF. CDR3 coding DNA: TGTGCCAGTAGCACTGGATCAGGGGACTACAATGAGCAGTTCTTC.